Below are 31 T cell receptor beta chains sequenced from a single sample in a study of cytomegalovirus exposure and HLA in healthy donors. Amplification used 60 Vbeta primers and 13 Jbeta primers. Some clones are missing from TCRdb's copy, which holds only in-frame ones; the method was immunoSEQ multiplex PCR. Of about 69,000 clones listed, 65% to 70% are singletons. The sequencing input was PBMCs. These TCRs come from a woman in her 30s in good health and CMV-seronegative.

V is TRBV27 and J is TRBJ1-3; D unresolved. Germline V gene sequence: CDR1 MNHEY, CDR2 SMNVEV (reference sequence). The V end was cut by 5 bases, the J end by 4 bases, with 12 bases between. This CDR3 spans 14 amino acids. In nucleotides, the CDR3 is TGTGCCAGCAGTCCCCAGGCCCAAGGAAACACCATATATTTT. It encodes CASSPQAQGNTIYF.

The V gene is TRBV10-3, the J gene TRBJ1-2, with 12 bases lining up with TRBD1. Germline lookup yields CDR1 ENHRY and CDR2 SYGVKD. Losses at the gene ends were 3 bases for V and 8 bases for J; bases not matched to a gene: 7. The CDR3 length is 15 residues. The CDR3 nucleotides read TGTGCCATCAGTGACCAGGGACAGGGGGCTGAAGGCTACACCTTC. It encodes CAISDQGQGAEGYTF.

The chain employs TRBV9 and TRBJ2-3, with D unclear. This CDR3 is 14 amino acids long. The germline V and J ends were trimmed by 0 bases and 1 base, with 6 bases remaining between them. The germline V gene encodes CDR1 SGDLS and CDR2 YYNGEE. The CDR3 sequence: CASSVAGRTDTQYF. CDR3 nucleotides: TGTGCCAGCAGCGTAGCTGGCCGCACAGATACGCAGTATTTT.

Concerning this clone: In this CDR3 the conserved last residue, phenylalanine or tryptophan, is missing, so a read error is likely. V and J are TRBV6-5 and TRBJ1-1; tentative D call: TRBD1 (5 bases). CDR1 MNHEY and CDR2 SVGAGI come from the germline V gene. Between the trimmed V and J ends, which lost 4 bases and 1 base, there was a span of 10 bases. There are 14 residues in the CDR3. The CDR3: CASSSFTGNTEAFV. CDR3 in DNA: TGTGCCAGCAGTTCGTTTACAGGGAACACTGAAGCTTTCGTT.

This chain connects TRBV7-3 to TRBJ2-2; possibly TRBD2 for D (7 bases). The CDR3 spans 14 residues. The germline gives CDR1 SGHTA, CDR2 FQGTGA. Between the trimmed V and J ends, which lost 3 bases and 4 bases, there was a span of 9 bases. The CDR3 DNA is TGTGCCAGCAGCTTTGGGGGGGCCACCGGGGAGCTGTTTTTT. It translates to CASSFGGATGELFF. Full variable domain (outside the CDR3, taken from reference TRBV7-3 and TRBJ2-2): GAGVSQTPSNKVTEKGKYVELRCDPISGHTALYWYRQSLGQGPEFLIYFQGTGAADDSGLPNDRFFAVRPEGSVSTLKIQRTERGDSAVYLCASSFGGATGELFFGEGSRLTVL.

V gene TRBV19 combines with J gene TRBJ1-1; maybe TRBD1 (5 bases). Per germline, CDR1 LNHDA and CDR2 SQIVND (reference sequence). The germline V and J ends were trimmed by 5 bases and 1 base, with 14 bases remaining between them. The CDR3 spans 15 residues. DNA for the CDR3: TGTGCCAGTAGTCCCTCTCTGGGGCGGAACACTGAAGCTTTCTTT. It specifies CASSPSLGRNTEAFF.

V gene TRBV7-9 combines with J gene TRBJ2-2; 7 bases line up with TRBD1. The CDR3 is made up of 14 amino acids. Per germline, CDR1 SEHNR and CDR2 FQNEAQ (reference sequence). V dropped 4 bases and J dropped 6; count of bases not matched to a gene: 5. The CDR3 region is CASSSGQEAGELFF. The CDR3 region has the DNA TGTGCCAGCAGCTCCGGACAGGAGGCCGGGGAGCTGTTTTTT. The complete variable domain, with remaining parts taken from reference TRBV7-9 and TRBJ2-2, reads DTGVSQNPRHKITKRGQNVTFRCDPISEHNRLYWYRQTLGQGPEFLTYFQNEAQLEKSRLLSDRFSAERPKGSFSTLEIQRTEQGDSAMYLCASSSGQEAGELFFGEGSRLTVL.

V usage is TRBV7-9 and J usage is TRBJ1-1; 8 nucleotides match TRBD1. The germline V gene encodes CDR1 SEHNR and CDR2 FQNEAQ (reference sequence). The V and J ends lost 1 base and 3 bases, in that order; junction bases with no gene match: 7. The CDR3 length is 16 residues. For the CDR3, the DNA is TGTGCCAGCAGCTTAGGCCGGACAGGGATCGACACTGAAGCTTTCTTT. It yields the protein CASSLGRTGIDTEAFF.

This clone showed up just a few times. This sequence joins TRBV29-1 and TRBJ2-1, with TRBD1 matching over 8 bases. The CDR3 runs 15 residues. The ends lost 7 bases at V and 0 bases at J; junction bases unmatched: 8. Per germline, CDR1 SQVTM and CDR2 ANQGSEA. CDR3 DNA: TGCAGCGCGACAGGGGCCTATCTCTCCTACAATGAGCAGTTCTTC. Protein sequence: CSATGAYLSYNEQFF.

The DNA of the CDR3 is TGTGCCAGAGGCTGGACAGGGCGGAACACCGGGGAGCTGTTTTTT. Translating it yields CARGWTGRNTGELFF. The rearrangement links TRBV21-1 to TRBJ2-2; TRBD1 is the table's D call, not checked against the DNA. TRBV21-1 is deemed a pseudogene. The CDR3 sequence is 15 residues long.

This clone has only one observation. The chain couples TRBV7-2 to TRBJ1-1, with no clear D. This CDR3 comprises 13 residues. The germline V gene has CDR1 SGHTA and CDR2 FQGNSA. V lost 4 bases to trimming and J lost 0 bases, with 6 bases between them. CDR3 sequence reads: CASSYFMNTEAFF. The CDR3 nucleotides are TGTGCCAGCAGCTACTTCATGAACACTGAAGCTTTCTTT.

The chain has TRBV2 and TRBJ2-7, with D possibly being TRBD2 (6 bases). The CDR3 extends over 16 amino acids. The ends were cut back, 6 bases at V and 0 bases at J, with 18 bases in the middle. CDR1 and CDR2 (germline): SNHLY, FYNNEI. CDR3 loop: CASREVGGTSSYEQYF. The CDR3 DNA reads TGTGCCAGCAGGGAGGTGGGGGGTACTAGCTCCTACGAGCAGTACTTC.

This chain joins TRBV9 and TRBJ2-5, with D perhaps TRBD1 (6 bases). Germline-derived CDR1 and CDR2 are SGDLS and YYNGEE. The V gene lost 4 bases and the J gene lost 2 bases, with 9 bases spanning the gap. There are 13 residues in the CDR3. DNA for the CDR3: TGTGCCAGCAGCCCTGGACAGCAAGAGACCCAGTACTTC. Protein: CASSPGQQETQYF.

This chain uses TRBV21-1 with TRBJ1-1; the table's D call of TRBD1 was not tested on the DNA. TRBV21-1 is a pseudogene locus. The CDR3 is 14 residues long. The CDR3 protein is CASHLYLQNTEAFF. The CDR3 DNA follows: TGTGCCAGCCACCTTTATTTACAAAACACTGAAGCTTTCTTT.

The V gene is TRBV2, the J gene TRBJ1-4, with TRBD1 matching 7 bases. The CDR3 is made up of 14 amino acids. The V segment lost 6 bases and the J segment 6 bases; nucleotides outside the gene matches: 7. From germline, CDR1 is SNHLY and CDR2 FYNNEI. CDR3 in amino acids: CASRRGDSDEKLFF. CDR3 nucleotides: TGTGCCAGCAGAAGGGGGGACAGTGATGAAAAACTGTTTTTT.

This sequence joins TRBV30 and TRBJ1-2, with a tentative D call TRBD1 (5 bases). The CDR3 is 16 residues long. Germline V gene data show CDR1 as GTSNPN and CDR2 as SVGIG (reference sequence). The ends were cut back, 0 bases at V and 8 bases at J, with 22 bases in the middle. In DNA, the CDR3 is TGTGCCTGGAGTGTAGCGGGGCACACCATCTTGGGCGGCTACACCTTC. This translates into CAWSVAGHTILGGYTF. Based on the CDR3 plus reference TRBV30 and TRBJ1-2, the full variable domain is SQTIHQWPATLVQPVGSPLSLECTVEGTSNPNLYWYRQAAGRGLQLLFYSVGIGQISSEVPQNLSASRPQDRQFILSSKKLLLSDSGFYLCAWSVAGHTILGGYTFGSGTRLTVV.

The J gene is TRBJ1-5, the V gene TRBV7-2, with D possibly TRBD1 on 6 matching bases. V was trimmed by 6 bases and J by 2 bases, leaving 11 bases between them. The CDR3 sequence is 14 residues long. Germline V gives CDR1 SGHTA, CDR2 FQGNSA. In DNA, the CDR3 is TGTGCCAGCAGTCCGGGACAAGGCAATCAGCCCCAGCATTTT. Translating gives CASSPGQGNQPQHF.

The chain links TRBV2 to TRBJ1-6; TRBD1 might be the D (6 bases). There are 14 residues in the CDR3. CDR1 SNHLY and CDR2 FYNNEI come from the germline V gene. Between the trimmed V and J ends, which lost 7 bases and 7 bases, there was a span of 14 bases. CDR3 sequence (DNA): TGTGCCAGCACCCGCCAGGGGCCCAATTCACCCCTCCACTTT. Residues: CASTRQGPNSPLHF.

This clone was detected a few times. This chain joins TRBV30 and TRBJ1-3; D gene unclear. CDR3 length: 15 amino acids. From germline, CDR1 is GTSNPN and CDR2 SVGIG (reference sequence). V gave up 5 bases and J gave up 0 bases, with 14 bases separating them. The CDR3 reads CAWGLLGISGNTIYF. CDR3 nucleotide sequence: TGTGCCTGGGGTCTTCTAGGAATCTCTGGAAACACCATATATTTT.

The V call is TRBV6-1, the J call TRBJ2-3; 10 bases match TRBD2. This CDR3 spans 15 amino acids. Losses at the gene ends were 6 bases for V and 5 bases for J; bases not matched to a gene: 8. Germline lookup yields CDR1 MNHNS and CDR2 SASEGT. This chain's CDR3 is CASRTLAGVQDTQYF. The DNA for the CDR3 is TGTGCCAGCAGAACCCTAGCGGGGGTACAAGATACGCAGTATTTT.

This sequence joins TRBV7-3 and TRBJ2-3, with TRBD2 as a possible D gene (5 bases). Trimming took 4 bases from V and 6 from J, leaving 8 bases between them. The CDR3 extends over 12 amino acids. CDR1 and CDR2 (germline): SGHTA, FQGTGA. Written as DNA, the CDR3 is TGTGCCAGCAGCTCCGAGGGTGATACGCAGTATTTT. Protein product: CASSSEGDTQYF.

Remarks on this clone: The conserved phenylalanine or tryptophan normally closing the CDR3 is absent here, so this likely arose from a read error. The chain carries TRBV6-1 and TRBJ1-1; 7 nucleotides line up with TRBD1. V shed 4 bases and J 2 bases; nucleotides not matched to a gene: 7. The CDR3 extends over 15 amino acids. Germline V gene lookup returns CDR1 MNHNS and CDR2 SASEGT. The CDR3 sequence is CASSVSRQGNTEAFV. The CDR3 nucleotides are TGTGCCAGCAGTGTCTCCCGACAGGGTAACACTGAAGCTTTCGTT.

The table lists this clone with a few counts. The chain uses TRBV2 and TRBJ2-7, with 12 nucleotides matching TRBD1. The CDR3 loop spans 16 amino acids. Germline V CDR1 and CDR2: SNHLY, FYNNEI. Trimming at V came to 5 bases and at J to 5 bases, leaving 10 bases not matched to a gene. The CDR3 nucleotides read TGTGCCAGCAGTCGGGGGACAGGGGGCTTACGTGACGAGCAGTACTTC. This gives the protein CASSRGTGGLRDEQYF. Supplemented by reference TRBV2 and TRBJ2-7, the full variable domain reads EPEVTQTPSHQVTQMGQEVILRCVPISNHLYFYWYRQILGQKVEFLVSFYNNEISEKSEIFDDQFSVERPDGSNFTLKIRSTKLEDSAMYFCASSRGTGGLRDEQYFGPGTRLTVT.

V gene TRBV5-1 combines with J gene TRBJ2-7; 10 nucleotides align to TRBD1. This CDR3 contains 14 residues. V lost 7 bases to trimming and J lost 2 bases; unmatched junction nucleotides: 6. The germline V gene encodes CDR1 SGHRS and CDR2 YFSETQ. CDR3: CASGLDRGPYEQYF. The CDR3 coding sequence is TGCGCCAGCGGGCTTGACAGGGGGCCCTACGAGCAGTACTTC.

This chain uses TRBV7-2 with TRBJ1-1; 7 nucleotides align to TRBD1. The V segment lost 6 bases and the J segment 5 bases; nucleotides outside the gene matches: 6. This CDR3 has 13 residues. CDR1 is SGHTA, CDR2 FQGNSA, per germline. CDR3 in DNA: TGTGCCAGCAGGGCCCAGGGGGGAACTGAAGCTTTCTTT. Amino acids: CASRAQGGTEAFF.

A word on this clone: The junction shows a germline mismatch at one end, possibly a read error. In the same sample, other DNA sequences code for this CDR3. The V gene is TRBV30, the J gene TRBJ1-6; D ambiguous. Germline assignment: CDR1 GTSNPN and CDR2 SVGIG (reference sequence). The CDR3 consists of 13 residues. CDR3 bases: TGTGCCTGGACCCTGTTACATAATTCGCCCCTCCACTTT. Its translation is CAWTLLHNSPLHF.

The table lists this clone with a count of one. The chain recombines TRBV7-9 with TRBJ2-5; 8 bases fit TRBD1. The length of the CDR3 is 14 residues. Germline V CDR1 and CDR2: SEHNR, FQNEAQ (reference sequence). Trimming removed 5 bases from V and 2 bases from J; junction bases left unmatched: 4. For the CDR3, the DNA is TGTGCCAGCAGCGCGGACAGGGTACAAGAGACCCAGTACTTC. Translating gives CASSADRVQETQYF.

V gene TRBV30 combines with J gene TRBJ1-3; TRBD1 might be the D (6 bases). In germline, CDR1 is GTSNPN, CDR2 SVGIG (reference sequence). Trimming took 5 bases from V and 1 from J, leaving 9 bases between them. The CDR3 consists of 13 residues. Here the CDR3 reads CAWAGQSGNTIYF. DNA for the CDR3: TGTGCCTGGGCCGGACAGTCTGGAAACACCATATATTTT.

The chain combines TRBV30 with TRBJ1-2; a weak D match, TRBD1 (6 bases). V lost 0 bases and J lost 6, with 14 bases in between. The CDR3 length is 14 residues. Germline values: CDR1 GTSNPN, CDR2 SVGIG (reference sequence). Here the CDR3 reads CAWSVNRVENGYTF. CDR3 DNA: TGTGCCTGGAGTGTAAACAGGGTGGAGAATGGCTACACCTTC.

The chain has TRBV6-5 and TRBJ1-2, with 7 positions matching TRBD1. This CDR3 region has 13 residues. Germline V gene lookup returns CDR1 MNHEY and CDR2 SVGAGI. The trim removed 6 bases at V and 8 bases at J, leaving 9 bases unmatched. CDR3 in amino acids: CASSRDRVLGYTF. CDR3 bases: TGTGCCAGCAGCAGAGACAGGGTATTAGGCTACACCTTC.

This clone showed up just a few times. This is likely a read error, given that the CDR3 carries no conserved phenylalanine or tryptophan at its end. The J gene is TRBJ1-5, the V gene TRBV29-1; 8 positions agree with TRBD1. The CDR3 is 14 residues long. Germline lookup yields CDR1 SQVTM and CDR2 ANQGSEA. With V trimmed by 4 bases and J by 1 base, 3 bases remained unmatched. The DNA for the CDR3 is TGCAGCGTTGGAACAGGGGGAAGCAATCAGCCCCAGCATGTT. It translates to CSVGTGGSNQPQHV.